Below, 4 T cell receptor beta chains from the same sample are listed, as sequenced in a study of shared T cell receptors in the human thymus. Measured with immunoSEQ multiplex PCR; TCRdb has only the in-frame clones, and not every one. The sample includes about 500,000 clones, around three quarters of them seen just once. This sample was shared with a second study, whose subject was human thymus T cells.

Material: thymocytes. These receptors all come from a boy under three years old with a congenital heart defect.

This clone came up once. This chain uses TRBV7-2 with TRBJ2-7, with D possibly TRBD2 on 6 matching bases. The CDR3 has 14 residues. Germline loops: CDR1 SGHTA, CDR2 FQGNSA. Trimming removed 1 base at V and 0 bases at J, with 7 bases between. The CDR3 spells CASSLGGDSYEQYF. The CDR3 DNA follows: TGTGCCAGCAGCTTAGGGGGGGACTCCTACGAGCAGTACTTC.

This clone was counted only a few times. The genes are TRBV10-3 and TRBJ2-7; D may be TRBD1 (6 bases). Deletions cut 2 bases from V and 0 bases from J, with 11 bases between. From germline, CDR1 is ENHRY and CDR2 SYGVKD. The length of the CDR3 is 15 residues. In DNA form, the CDR3 reads TGTGCCATCAGTGAGGAGGCGACAGGCTCCTACGAGCAGTACTTC. Translated: CAISEEATGSYEQYF.

This clone turned up a few times. The chain is built from TRBV6-4 and TRBJ1-2, with D possibly TRBD1 on 5 matching bases. With 0 bases removed from V and 8 bases from J, the gap between germline ends came to 13 bases. The CDR3 length is 14 residues. Germline CDR1 and CDR2: MRHNA and SNTAGT. CDR3 protein: CASSDSGGEGGYTF. In DNA, the CDR3 is TGTGCCAGCAGTGACTCGGGGGGGGAAGGAGGCTACACCTTC.

CDR3 in DNA: TGTGCCAGCAGTTACTCCCCCGGGATGGAGGAGACCCAGTACTTC. Translation: CASSYSPGMEETQYF. V and J are TRBV25-1 and TRBJ2-5, with D possibly being TRBD2 (5 bases). V was trimmed by 5 bases and J by 5 bases, leaving 18 bases between them. This CDR3 region has 15 residues. Germline V CDR1 and CDR2: MGHDK, SYGVNS. Full variable domain (remainder filled in from reference TRBV25-1 and TRBJ2-5): EADIYQTPRYLVIGTGKKITLECSQTMGHDKMYWYQQDPGMELHLIHYSYGVNSTEKGDLSSESTVSRIRTEHFPLTLESARPSHTSQYLCASSYSPGMEETQYFGPGTRLLVL.